This T cell receptor beta chain was captured by sequencing in a study of T cell responses to AZD1222 COVID-19 vaccine. Broader study findings: Among spike-specific TCRs, nearly half reportedly target unmutated variant regions.

Here immunoSEQ multiplex PCR was the method, and the copy in TCRdb shows in-frame clones only, minus some. The sample lists 120,000 or so clones, less than 90% seen once, with roughly 9.8% in the top ten. As regards this clone: Its target is not known.

This clonotype originated in an adult in good health. Here the sequenced sample was peripheral blood, taken on day 0 of AZD1222 vaccination.

In nucleotides, the CDR3 is TGTGCCAGCACCGGGGACAGAATTGAAGAGACCCAGTACTTC. Protein: CASTGDRIEETQYF. The chain joins TRBV11-3 to TRBJ2-5, with TRBD1 matching over 7 bases. Per germline, CDR1 SGHNT and CDR2 YENEEA. CDR3 length equals 14 residues. J lost 3 bases, V lost 7 bases, and 8 bases had no gene match.